This TCR beta chain was sequenced for a study of T cells in Graves' hyperthyroidism and ophthalmopathy. The TCR beta CDR3 regions underwent amplification using RNA transcripts as the source. First-round RT-PCR with HTBI primers amplified the TCR CDR3 region. From the multiplex PCR reads, TCRdb called clonotypes with MiXCR, one entry per CDR3 protein. The table lists roughly 170,000 distinct CDR3 sequences, less than 10% of them singletons. This clonotype was observed at least ten times. The germline gives CDR1 GTSNPN, CDR2 SVGIG (reference sequence). The CDR3 extends over 14 amino acids. With 1 base removed from V and 4 bases from J, the gap between germline ends came to 13 bases.

The receptor was isolated from a woman in her late teens or twenties with Graves' hyperthyroidism that later progressed to Graves' ophthalmopathy. V gene TRBV30 combines with J gene TRBJ2-5, with D maybe TRBD1 (5 bases). The sequenced sample consisted of blood. CDR3 nucleotide sequence: TGTGCCTGGAGTGGGGTAGGGGATGCAGAGACCCAGTACTTC. This gives the protein CAWSGVGDAETQYF.